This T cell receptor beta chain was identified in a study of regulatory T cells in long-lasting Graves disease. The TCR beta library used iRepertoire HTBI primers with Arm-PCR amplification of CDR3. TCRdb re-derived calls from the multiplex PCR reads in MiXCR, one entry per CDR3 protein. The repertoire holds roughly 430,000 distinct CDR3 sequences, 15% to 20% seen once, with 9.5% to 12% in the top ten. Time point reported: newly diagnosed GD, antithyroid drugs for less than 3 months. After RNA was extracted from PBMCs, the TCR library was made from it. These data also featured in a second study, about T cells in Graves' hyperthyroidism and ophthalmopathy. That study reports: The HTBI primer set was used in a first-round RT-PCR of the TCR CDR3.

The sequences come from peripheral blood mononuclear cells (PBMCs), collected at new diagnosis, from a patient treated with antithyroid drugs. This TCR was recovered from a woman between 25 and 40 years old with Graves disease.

CDR3 amino acids: CASSYSGRGAFF. CDR3 bases: TGTGCCAGCAGTTACTCCGGTCGCGGAGCTTTCTTT. V is TRBV6-5 and J is TRBJ1-1, with D hard to call. Germline assignment: CDR1 MNHEY and CDR2 SVGAGI. CDR3 length equals 12 residues. Trimming took 0 bases from V and 10 from J, leaving 9 bases between them.